This T cell receptor beta chain was recovered during a study of T cells in Graves' hyperthyroidism and ophthalmopathy. The CDR3 totals 14 residues. The V segment lost 3 bases and the J segment 6 bases; nucleotides outside the gene matches: 4. CDR1 MGHRA and CDR2 YSYEKL come from the germline V gene. Across 18 months, stable Graves' hyperthyroidism was marked by no progression to ophthalmopathy. RNA transcripts were the template for amplifying TCR beta CDR3 regions. When the TCR CDR3 underwent first-round RT-PCR, the HTBI primer set was used. TCRdb ran MiXCR on the multiplex PCR reads and lists one entry per CDR3 protein. The repertoire includes around 340,000 distinct CDR3 sequences, approximately 17% of them detected once, and approximately 35% sits in the top ten.

The J gene is TRBJ2-2, the V gene TRBV4-1, with 7 bases fitting TRBD2. The sequence derives from a man aged 30-40 years with Graves' hyperthyroidism. The specimen was blood. CDR3 sequence: CASSHNSGPGELFF. The CDR3 DNA is TGCGCCAGCAGCCATAATAGCGGGCCCGGGGAGCTGTTTTTT.